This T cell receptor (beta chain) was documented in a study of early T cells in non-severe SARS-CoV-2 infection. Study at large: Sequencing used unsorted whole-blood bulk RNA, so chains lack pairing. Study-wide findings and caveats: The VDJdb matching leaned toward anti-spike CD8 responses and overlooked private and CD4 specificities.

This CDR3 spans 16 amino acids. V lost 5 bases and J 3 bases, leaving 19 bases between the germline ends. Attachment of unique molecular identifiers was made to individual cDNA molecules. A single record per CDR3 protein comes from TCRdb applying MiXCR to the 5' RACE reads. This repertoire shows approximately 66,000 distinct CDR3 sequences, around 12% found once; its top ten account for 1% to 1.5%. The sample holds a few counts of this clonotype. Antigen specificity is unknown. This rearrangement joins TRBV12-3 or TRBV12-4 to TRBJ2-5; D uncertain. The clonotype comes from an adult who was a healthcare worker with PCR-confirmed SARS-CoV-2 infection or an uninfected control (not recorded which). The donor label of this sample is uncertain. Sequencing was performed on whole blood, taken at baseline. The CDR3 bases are TGTGCCAGCAGTCCACCTATTTTGCACACGGAAGAGACCCAGTACTTC. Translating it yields CASSPPILHTEETQYF.